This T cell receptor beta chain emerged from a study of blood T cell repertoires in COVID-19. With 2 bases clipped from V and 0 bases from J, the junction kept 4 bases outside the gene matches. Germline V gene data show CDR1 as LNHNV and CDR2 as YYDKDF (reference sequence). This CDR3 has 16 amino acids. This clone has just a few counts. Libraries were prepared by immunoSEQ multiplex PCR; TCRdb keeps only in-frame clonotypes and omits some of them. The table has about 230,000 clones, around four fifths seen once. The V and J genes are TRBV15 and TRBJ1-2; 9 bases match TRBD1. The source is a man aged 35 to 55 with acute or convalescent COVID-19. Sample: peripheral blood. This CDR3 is CATSRSRQGANYGYTF. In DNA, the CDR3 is TGTGCCACCAGCAGATCTCGACAGGGGGCTAACTATGGCTACACCTTC.